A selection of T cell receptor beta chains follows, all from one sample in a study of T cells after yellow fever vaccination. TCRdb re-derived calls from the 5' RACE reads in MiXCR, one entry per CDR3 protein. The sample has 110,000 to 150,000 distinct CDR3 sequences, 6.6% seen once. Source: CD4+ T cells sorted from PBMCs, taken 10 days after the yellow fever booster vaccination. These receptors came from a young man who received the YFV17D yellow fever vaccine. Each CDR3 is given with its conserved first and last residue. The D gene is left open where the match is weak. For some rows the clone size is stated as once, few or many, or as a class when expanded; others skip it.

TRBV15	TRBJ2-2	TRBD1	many	TGTGCCACCAGCGTACAGGGGGCCGGGGAGCTGTTTTTT	CATSVQGAGELFF
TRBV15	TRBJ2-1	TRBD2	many	TGTGCCACCAGCAGAGTAGCGGGATCATTCTCCTACAATGAGCAGTTCTTC	CATSRVAGSFSYNEQFF
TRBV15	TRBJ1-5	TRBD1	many	TGTGCCACCAGCAGCCGCTTGGGACAGGGATTTCAGCCCCAGCATTTT	CATSSRLGQGFQPQHF
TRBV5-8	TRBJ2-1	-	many	TGTGCCAGCACCACATACAATGAGCAGTTCTTC	CASTTYNEQFF
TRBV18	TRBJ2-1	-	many	TGTGCCAGCTCTAATGACAATGAGCAGTTCTTC	CASSNDNEQFF
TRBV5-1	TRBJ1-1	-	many	TGCGCCAGCAGCTTCAGTGAATTGAACACTGAAGCTTTCTTT	CASSFSELNTEAFF
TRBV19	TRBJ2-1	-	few	TGTGCCAGTAGTATACTCCATTTAGCGGCCATCGGCAATGAGCAGTTCTTC	CASSILHLAAIGNEQFF
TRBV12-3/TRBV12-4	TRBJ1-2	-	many	TGTGCCAGCAGTTTTTTAGAGAACTATGGCTACACCTTC	CASSFLENYGYTF
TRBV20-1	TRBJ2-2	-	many	TGCAGTGCCAAAGGGAACACCGGGGAGCTGTTTTTT	CSAKGNTGELFF
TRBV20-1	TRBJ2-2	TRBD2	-	TGCAGTGCTAGAGGGTGGGAGCCAGCGGGAGGGATAAACACCGGGGAGCTGTTTTTT	CSARGWEPAGGINTGELFF
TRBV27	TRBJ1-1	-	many	TGTGCCAGCAGCTTCTACTTGGGACTTCAATCTGAAGCTTTCTTT	CASSFYLGLQSEAFF
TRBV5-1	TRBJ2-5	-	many	TGCGCCAGCAGCTTCCCCGACCCAACAGGGACCCAGTACTTC	CASSFPDPTGTQYF
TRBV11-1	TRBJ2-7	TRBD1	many	TGTGCCAGCAGCCGGGGACAGGGGAGCTCCTACGAGCAGTACTTC	CASSRGQGSSYEQYF
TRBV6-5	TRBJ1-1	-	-	TGTGCCAGCAGACCCCTCCAGACAGAGAGAGCTGAAGCTTTCTTT	CASRPLQTERAEAFF
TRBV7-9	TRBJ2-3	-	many	TGTGCCAGCAGCTTCGCTGGGTCAGATACGCAGTATTTT	CASSFAGSDTQYF
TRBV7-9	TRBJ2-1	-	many	TGTGCCAGCAGCTTACCCGGGCAACTCGGCGCTCCTGAGCAGTTCTTC	CASSLPGQLGAPEQFF
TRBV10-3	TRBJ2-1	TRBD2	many	TGTGCCATCAGCTACACTAGCGATGAGCAGTTCTTC	CAISYTSDEQFF
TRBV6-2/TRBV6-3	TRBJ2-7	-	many	TGTGCCAGCAGTCCCTGGACAACCTACGAGCAGTACTTC	CASSPWTTYEQYF
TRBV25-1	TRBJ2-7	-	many	TGTGCCAGCAGTGAATATACCCGGACAGCCTACGAGCAGTACTTC	CASSEYTRTAYEQYF
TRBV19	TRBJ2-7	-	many	TGTGCCAGTAGTATGCAGGCATCACACGAGCAGTACTTC	CASSMQASHEQYF
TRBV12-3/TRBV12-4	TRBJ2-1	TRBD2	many	TGTGCCAGCAGTTTCGGGGATGGGAGGGCCTACAATGAGCAGTTCTTC	CASSFGDGRAYNEQFF
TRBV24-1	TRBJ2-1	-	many	TGTGCCACCAGTGGGCTGGGACATAGACAGGATGAGCAGTTCTTC	CATSGLGHRQDEQFF
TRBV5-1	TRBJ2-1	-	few	TGCGCCAGCAGCCTGAGTACTAGCCAGGAAATTAATGAGCAGTTCTTC	CASSLSTSQEINEQFF
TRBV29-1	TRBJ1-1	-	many	TGCAGCGTTAACAGGGATAAAGACACTGAAGCTTTCTTT	CSVNRDKDTEAFF
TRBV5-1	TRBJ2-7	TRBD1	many	TGCGCCAGCAGCTTTGGACAGGATCGCGAGCAGTACTTC	CASSFGQDREQYF
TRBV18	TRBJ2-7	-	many	TGTGCCAGCTCACCGGGAGCGGCAGGAGGGCACGAGCAGTACTTC	CASSPGAAGGHEQYF
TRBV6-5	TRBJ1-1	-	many	TGTGCCAGCAGTTACACGGGTATAGGGGCCGCTGAAGCTTTCTTT	CASSYTGIGAAEAFF
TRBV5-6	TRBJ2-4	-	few	TGTGCCAGCAGCTTGTGGGTAGCCAAAAACATTCAGTACTTC	CASSLWVAKNIQYF
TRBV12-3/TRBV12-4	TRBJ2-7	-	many	TGTGCCAGCAGGAGAGGGGAACTCGAGCAGTACTTC	CASRRGELEQYF
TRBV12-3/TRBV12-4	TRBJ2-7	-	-	TGTGCCAGCAGGCTGGGACATCAGGGCCACGAGCAGTACTTC	CASRLGHQGHEQYF
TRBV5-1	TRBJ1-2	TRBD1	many	TGCGCCAGCACCTCAACAGGGGCCGACTATGGCTACACCTTC	CASTSTGADYGYTF
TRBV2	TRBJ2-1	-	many	TGTGCCAGCAGCCAAGAAGGCGGCCAGTCGGAAAAGTTCTTC	CASSQEGGQSEKFF
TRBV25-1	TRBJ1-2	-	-	TGTGCCAGCAGTGGTCAGACCCGTAGCTATGGCTACACCTTC	CASSGQTRSYGYTF
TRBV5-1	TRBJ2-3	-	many	TGCGCCAGCAGCTTGTCTCAGGGCGGCACAGATACGCAGTATTTT	CASSLSQGGTDTQYF
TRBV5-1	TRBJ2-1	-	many	TGCGCCAGCAGCTTACTCGCTTCTGAGCAGTTCTTC	CASSLLASEQFF
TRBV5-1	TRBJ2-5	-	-	TGCGCCAGCAGCTTGGCCAAGGGAGAGACCCAGTACTTC	CASSLAKGETQYF
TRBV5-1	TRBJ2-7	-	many	TGCGCCAGCAGCGAACATTCAGCCTACGAGCAGTACTTC	CASSEHSAYEQYF
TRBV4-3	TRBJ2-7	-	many	TGCGCCAGCAGCCAAGATTCCCACGGCGAGCAGTACTTC	CASSQDSHGEQYF
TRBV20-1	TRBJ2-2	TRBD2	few	TGCAGTGCTTCACTAGCGGGAAATCCCGGGGAGCTGTTTTTT	CSASLAGNPGELFF
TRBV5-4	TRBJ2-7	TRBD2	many	TGTGCCAGCAGCTCCCCCCCCAGCGGGAGCTACGAGCAGTACTTC	CASSSPPSGSYEQYF
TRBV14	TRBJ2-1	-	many	TGTGCCAGCTTTGGCGGGAAGCCTGCGAATGAGCAGTTCTTC	CASFGGKPANEQFF
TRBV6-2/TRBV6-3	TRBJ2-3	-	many	TGTGCCAGCAGTGACGGGGCCCGGGCAGATACGCAGTATTTT	CASSDGARADTQYF
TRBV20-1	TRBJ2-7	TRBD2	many	TGCAGTGCTAGACTAGCGGGAGTCTACGAGCAGTACTTC	CSARLAGVYEQYF
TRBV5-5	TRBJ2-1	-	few	TGTGCCAGCAGCCCGAACATCGGACTGAGTTACAATGAGCAGTTCTTC	CASSPNIGLSYNEQFF
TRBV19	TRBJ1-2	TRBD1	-	TGTGCCAGTAGCATCGACAGGGCCTATGGCTACACCTTC	CASSIDRAYGYTF